This TCR beta chain was sequenced during a study of T cell responses to AZD1222 COVID-19 vaccine (dated by TCRdb to about 2021). As for the study more broadly: A total of about 230 trial participants underwent TCR sequencing, of whom approximately 210 received two doses of AZD1222 and about 26 received two doses of the MenACWY control vaccine. Trial participants were enrolled into age subgroups of 18-55, 56-69 and 70-plus years, which contained 148, 28 and 57 TCR-sequenced participants, respectively. On the study overall, not on this receptor specifically: In the small 56-69-year group, the increase in depth fell short of significance, most likely because of low power. Conclusions about previously exposed vaccinees are limited, since just six AZD1222 recipients were seropositive for SARS-CoV-2 at baseline. Participants were mostly white British and included more females than males, and it was suggested by the authors that clonal diversity may have been underestimated. Epitopes outside the regions mutated in the B.1.351 and B.1.1.7 variants were reportedly recognized by nearly half of the unique spike-specific TCRs. A significant rise in spike-specific TCR breadth and depth was observed after two AZD1222 doses relative to day 0 and relative to MenACWY recipients. Because no day 14 peak-response samples were available, repertoires were characterized only after the peak T cell response. CD4 TCRs associated with the vaccine covered the entire spike protein, and the dominant responses were in regions 160-218 and 743-854.

Worth noting for this clone: Its specific antigen is unknown. Base qualities are not recorded, but no much larger clone differs from it by a single base.

This sample's time point label indicates: about 28 days (+/-7) after the second vaccine dose. AZD1222 recipients with second doses at about 4 weeks or about 12 weeks were pooled, because spike-specific TCR depth and breadth did not differ between schedules. Vaccinee samples were obtained from the UK trials COV001 and COV002, which included a single-blind randomized controlled phase 2/3 trial of AZD1222 (ChAdOx1 nCoV-19) in healthy adults. For TCRbeta chain sequencing, PBMC samples were collected from trial participants at day 0 and at day 28 after the second dose. The CDR3 regions of human TCRbeta chains were analyzed by immunosequencing. From the authors' description of their analysis: Repertoire TCRs were checked for matches against a reference library of SARS-CoV-2-specific TCRs that had been generated using the MIRA antigen-specificity platform. Breadth meant the fraction of unique TCRs that were SARS-CoV-2-associated, whereas depth meant the fraction of total T cells that were SARS-CoV-2-associated. Using the MIRA data, each spike-specific TCR was assigned both to the spike region to which the TCR was reactive and to a CD4 or CD8 class. Log10-transformed breadth and depth values were compared by one-way ANOVA with Sidak's multiple comparisons tests. The table comes from immuneACCESS by way of TCRdb, which keeps in-frame sequences with V and J called. Part of the clones is missing from these tables; in studies checked, under half for an unresolved V gene and the rest for unknown reasons. From that table come the V and J calls and clone size; the DNA was used to work out D and trimming. The sample profile shows roughly 150,000 clones; 80% to 95% of them were found once. The ten largest clones take up under 1.5% of the sample.

The V end loses 5 bases and the J end loses 2 bases, and a stretch of 12 bases separates them. CDR1 SNHLY and CDR2 FYNNEI were looked up in the germline V gene. Taken from cysteine to phenylalanine, the CDR3 has 14 residues. The DNA shown is the 42-base CDR3, in frame from base 1. The V and J genes are TRBV2 and TRBJ1-1; matching of 5 bases hints at TRBD1 as the D gene. The starting material was peripheral blood, obtained 28 days after the second AZD1222 dose. The clonotype originates from an adult who received the AZD1222 COVID-19 vaccine. CDR3 sequence: CASSKEGSNTEAFF. The sequenced DNA: TGTGCCAGCAGTAAGGAGGGGAGTAACACTGAAGCTTTCTTT. The CDR3 plus the reference TRBV2 and TRBJ1-1 genes for the other parts give the full variable domain: EPEVTQTPSHQVTQMGQEVILRCVPISNHLYFYWYRQILGQKVEFLVSFYNNEISEKSEIFDDQFSVERPDGSNFTLKIRSTKLEDSAMYFCASSKEGSNTEAFFGQGTRLTVV.